This is a list of T cell receptor beta chains from one sample in a study of OX40 agonist ivuxolimab in advanced cancers. Clones were sequenced by immunoSEQ multiplex PCR, and TCRdb holds only the in-frame ones, with some missing. The sample holds fewer than 120,000 clones, around nine tenths seen once. Specimen: CD4+ or CD8+ T cells sorted from blood, collected in a trial of the OX40 agonist ivuxolimab. These receptors were taken from an adult with an advanced solid tumor such as melanoma, head and neck, liver or kidney cancer. The CDR3 runs from the conserved cysteine through the conserved F or W. A D gene is named only where the DNA matches it firmly. Clone size is not always given. Where it is, it says once, few, many or a class for expanded clones.

J gene: TRBJ1-2
CDR3 length: 13
V gene: TRBV30
D gene: .
clone size: few
CDR3 protein: CAWVLHGGYGYTF
CDR3 DNA: TGTGCCTGGGTGCTCCACGGCGGCTATGGCTACACCTTC

J gene: TRBJ1-1
CDR3 length: 15
V gene: TRBV7-9
D gene: .
clone size: .
CDR3 protein: CASSLEGGENTEAFF
CDR3 DNA: TGTGCCAGCAGCTTAGAGGGGGGCGAAAACACTGAAGCTTTCTTT

J gene: TRBJ2-2
CDR3 length: 14
V gene: TRBV13
D gene: TRBD2
clone size: .
CDR3 protein: CASSPGLDTGELFF
CDR3 DNA: TGTGCCAGCAGCCCTGGACTAGACACCGGGGAGCTGTTTTTT

J gene: TRBJ2-7
CDR3 length: 16
V gene: TRBV15
D gene: TRBD2
clone size: .
CDR3 protein: CATSRGSQGLAYEQYF
CDR3 DNA: TGTGCCACCAGCAGAGGGTCTCAGGGACTAGCCTACGAGCAGTACTTC

J gene: TRBJ2-1
CDR3 length: 17
V gene: TRBV7-2
D gene: TRBD2
clone size: .
CDR3 protein: CASSLGPTREGYNEQFF
CDR3 DNA: TGTGCCAGCAGCTTAGGCCCCACTAGGGAGGGGTACAATGAGCAGTTCTTC

J gene: TRBJ1-5
CDR3 length: 14
V gene: TRBV30
D gene: .
clone size: .
CDR3 protein: CAWSPQGESRPQHF
CDR3 DNA: TGTGCCTGGAGTCCACAGGGAGAGAGTCGGCCCCAGCATTTT

J gene: TRBJ1-4
CDR3 length: 14
V gene: TRBV5-1
D gene: TRBD1
clone size: .
CDR3 protein: CASSSGQGAEKLFF
CDR3 DNA: TGCGCCAGCAGCTCGGGACAGGGCGCTGAAAAACTGTTTTTT

J gene: TRBJ2-2
CDR3 length: 16
V gene: TRBV30
D gene: .
clone size: .
CDR3 protein: CAWSQRGPTNTGELFF
CDR3 DNA: TGTGCCTGGAGCCAAAGAGGGCCTACGAACACCGGGGAGCTGTTTTTT

J gene: TRBJ2-5
CDR3 length: 14
V gene: TRBV28
D gene: .
clone size: once
CDR3 protein: CASSLLQGWETQYF
CDR3 DNA: TGTGCCAGCAGTTTACTGCAAGGTTGGGAGACCCAGTACTTC

J gene: TRBJ1-4
CDR3 length: 16
V gene: TRBV28
D gene: .
clone size: once
CDR3 protein: CASSLRRASMGEKLFF
CDR3 DNA: TGTGCCAGCAGTTTACGACGGGCCTCCATGGGGGAAAAACTGTTTTTT

J gene: TRBJ2-6
CDR3 length: 17
V gene: TRBV28
D gene: .
clone size: .
CDR3 protein: CASSLGGGDSGANVLTF
CDR3 DNA: TGTGCCAGCAGTTTAGGTGGCGGCGACTCTGGGGCCAACGTCCTGACTTTC

J gene: TRBJ1-1
CDR3 length: 14
V gene: TRBV29-1
D gene: .
clone size: once
CDR3 protein: CSVYHPATQNEAFF
CDR3 DNA: TGCAGCGTCTACCATCCGGCCACCCAGAATGAAGCTTTCTTT

J gene: TRBJ2-1
CDR3 length: 12
V gene: TRBV5-4
D gene: .
clone size: .
CDR3 protein: CASSGREGEQFF
CDR3 DNA: TGTGCCAGCAGCGGGCGCGAGGGTGAGCAGTTCTTC

J gene: TRBJ1-5
CDR3 length: 14
V gene: TRBV6-1
D gene: .
clone size: .
CDR3 protein: CASSAPGRTKGQHF
CDR3 DNA: TGTGCCAGCAGCGCGCCGGGACGGACTAAAGGGCAGCATTTT

J gene: TRBJ2-1
CDR3 length: 15
V gene: TRBV11-3
D gene: .
clone size: .
CDR3 protein: CASSLDLTSYNEQFF
CDR3 DNA: TGTGCCAGCAGCTTAGATCTTACGTCTTACAATGAGCAGTTCTTC

J gene: TRBJ2-1
CDR3 length: 16
V gene: TRBV11-2
D gene: TRBD2
clone size: .
CDR3 protein: CASSFSSGTTYNEQFF
CDR3 DNA: TGTGCCAGCAGCTTTTCCTCCGGGACTACATACAATGAGCAGTTCTTC

J gene: TRBJ2-5
CDR3 length: 15
V gene: TRBV9
D gene: TRBD2
clone size: .
CDR3 protein: CASSGTSGTGETQYF
CDR3 DNA: TGTGCCAGCAGCGGGACTAGCGGGACGGGAGAGACCCAGTACTTC

J gene: TRBJ1-3
CDR3 length: 14
V gene: TRBV9
D gene: .
clone size: .
CDR3 protein: CASSVDEGLNTIYF
CDR3 DNA: TGTGCCAGCAGCGTAGATGAGGGGTTAAACACCATATATTTT

J gene: TRBJ1-1
CDR3 length: 15
V gene: TRBV7-3
D gene: .
clone size: .
CDR3 protein: CASSLAGIGNTEAFF
CDR3 DNA: TGTGCCAGCAGCTTAGCCGGGATTGGGAACACTGAAGCTTTCTTT

J gene: TRBJ1-5
CDR3 length: 16
V gene: TRBV21-1
D gene: .
clone size: .
CDR3 protein: CVETLTGSYSNQPQHF
CDR3 DNA: TGTGTCGAAACGCTAACAGGGAGCTATAGCAATCAGCCCCAGCATTTT

J gene: TRBJ2-3
CDR3 length: 15
V gene: TRBV7-3
D gene: .
clone size: .
CDR3 protein: CASSSSANFRDTQYF
CDR3 DNA: TGTGCCAGCAGCTCTAGCGCCAACTTCAGGGATACGCAGTATTTT

J gene: TRBJ1-1
CDR3 length: 13
V gene: TRBV6-1
D gene: .
clone size: .
CDR3 protein: CASSDGRSTEAFF
CDR3 DNA: TGTGCCAGCAGTGATGGCCGGAGCACTGAAGCTTTCTTT

J gene: TRBJ2-1
CDR3 length: 17
V gene: TRBV5-1
D gene: .
clone size: .
CDR3 protein: CASSFQSLGSGDNEQFF
CDR3 DNA: TGCGCCAGCAGCTTCCAGTCCCTGGGTTCGGGGGACAATGAGCAGTTCTTC

J gene: TRBJ2-3
CDR3 length: 17
V gene: TRBV9
D gene: .
clone size: .
CDR3 protein: CASSVAETGRGADTQYF
CDR3 DNA: TGTGCCAGCAGCGTAGCAGAGACAGGTCGAGGGGCAGATACGCAGTATTTT

J gene: TRBJ2-1
CDR3 length: 11
V gene: TRBV4-3
D gene: TRBD2
clone size: .
CDR3 protein: CASSRGGEQFF
CDR3 DNA: TGCGCCAGCAGCCGCGGGGGGGAGCAGTTCTTC

J gene: TRBJ1-5
CDR3 length: 15
V gene: TRBV4-1
D gene: .
clone size: few
CDR3 protein: CASSHRPGGDQPQHF
CDR3 DNA: TGCGCCAGCAGCCATCGACCGGGCGGCGATCAGCCCCAGCATTTT

J gene: TRBJ2-7
CDR3 length: 14
V gene: TRBV9
D gene: .
clone size: .
CDR3 protein: CASSVTGIAYEQYF
CDR3 DNA: TGTGCCAGCAGCGTAACCGGGATTGCCTACGAGCAGTACTTC

J gene: TRBJ2-7
CDR3 length: 13
V gene: TRBV11-2
D gene: TRBD1
clone size: .
CDR3 protein: CASSPGTGHEQYF
CDR3 DNA: TGTGCCAGCAGCCCTGGGACAGGCCACGAGCAGTACTTC

J gene: TRBJ1-1
CDR3 length: 16
V gene: TRBV10-3
D gene: .
clone size: .
CDR3 protein: CARSYREGSAGTEAFF
CDR3 DNA: TGTGCCAGAAGCTACCGGGAGGGCTCCGCGGGGACTGAAGCTTTCTTT

J gene: TRBJ1-4
CDR3 length: 13
V gene: TRBV19
D gene: TRBD1
clone size: .
CDR3 protein: CASTLTTGSKLFF
CDR3 DNA: TGTGCCAGTACCCTTACGACAGGGTCGAAACTGTTTTTT

J gene: TRBJ1-2
CDR3 length: 16
V gene: TRBV4-3
D gene: TRBD1
clone size: .
CDR3 protein: CASSQEYRGGNYGYTF
CDR3 DNA: TGCGCCAGCAGCCAAGAGTACAGGGGAGGTAACTATGGCTACACCTTC

J gene: TRBJ2-7
CDR3 length: 17
V gene: TRBV11-2
D gene: TRBD1
clone size: once
CDR3 protein: CASSLTASGQGVYEQYF
CDR3 DNA: TGTGCCAGCAGCTTGACGGCTTCGGGACAGGGGGTTTACGAGCAGTACTTC